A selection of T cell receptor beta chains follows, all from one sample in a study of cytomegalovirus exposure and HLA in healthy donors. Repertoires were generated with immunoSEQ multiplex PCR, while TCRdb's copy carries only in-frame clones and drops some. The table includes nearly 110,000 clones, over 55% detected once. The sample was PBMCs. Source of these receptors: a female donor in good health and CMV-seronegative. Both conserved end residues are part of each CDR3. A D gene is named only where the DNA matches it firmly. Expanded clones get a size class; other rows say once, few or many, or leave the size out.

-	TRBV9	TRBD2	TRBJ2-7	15	CASSVGPLGTSEQYF	TGTGCCAGCAGCGTAGGTCCCCTGGGGACTAGCGAGCAGTACTTC
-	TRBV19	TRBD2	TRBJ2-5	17	CASSIDSGSLGVKTQYF	TGTGCCAGTAGTATAGATAGCGGGAGCTTAGGCGTGAAGACCCAGTACTTC
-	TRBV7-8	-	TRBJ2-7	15	CASSLAGRQIYEQYF	TGTGCCAGCAGCTTAGCGGGCCGACAGATCTACGAGCAGTACTTC
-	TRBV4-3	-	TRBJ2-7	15	CASSQGGVGPYEQYF	TGCGCCAGCAGCCAAGGCGGGGTAGGCCCCTACGAGCAGTACTTC
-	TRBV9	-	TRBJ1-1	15	CASSVGGNLNTEAFF	TGTGCCAGCAGCGTGGGGGGAAACCTGAACACTGAAGCTTTCTTT
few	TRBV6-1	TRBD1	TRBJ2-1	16	CASSEFGTGSYNEQFF	TGTGCCAGCAGTGAATTCGGGACAGGGTCCTACAATGAGCAGTTCTTC
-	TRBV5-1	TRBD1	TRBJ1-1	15	CASSSRTGVVTEAFF	TGCGCCAGCAGCTCCCGGACAGGGGTGGTCACTGAAGCTTTCTTT
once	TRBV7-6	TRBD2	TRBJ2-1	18	CASSLRSLAGEGSSEQFF	TGTGCCAGCAGCCTTAGAAGTCTAGCGGGAGAGGGTAGTAGTGAGCAGTTCTTC
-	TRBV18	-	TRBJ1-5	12	CASSPSNQPQHF	TGTGCCAGCTCACCATCTAATCAGCCCCAGCATTTT
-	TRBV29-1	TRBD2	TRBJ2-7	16	CSVEPYSSGRGYEQYF	TGCAGCGTTGAACCTTACTCTAGCGGGAGGGGCTACGAGCAGTACTTC
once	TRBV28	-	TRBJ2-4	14	CASSRTAGRHIQYF	TGTGCCAGCAGTAGGACGGCGGGAAGACACATTCAGTACTTC
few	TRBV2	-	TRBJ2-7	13	CASLGQGYYEQYF	TGTGCCAGTCTAGGGCAGGGGTACTACGAGCAGTACTTC
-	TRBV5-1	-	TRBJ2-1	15	CASSPRVSQHNEQFF	TGCGCCAGCAGCCCCCGGGTCTCACAACACAATGAGCAGTTCTTC
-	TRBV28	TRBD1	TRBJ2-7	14	CASSLVDRGREQYF	TGTGCCAGCAGTTTAGTGGACAGGGGGCGTGAGCAGTACTTC
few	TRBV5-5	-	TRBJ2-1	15	CASITSGISYNEQFF	TGTGCCAGCATCACATCAGGGATCTCCTACAATGAGCAGTTCTTC
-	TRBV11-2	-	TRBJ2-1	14	CASSLDLAGNEQFF	TGTGCCAGCAGCTTAGATCTGGCTGGTAATGAGCAGTTCTTC
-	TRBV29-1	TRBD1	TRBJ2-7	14	CSASTGTGTDEQYF	TGCAGCGCCTCCACCGGGACAGGGACCGACGAGCAGTACTTC
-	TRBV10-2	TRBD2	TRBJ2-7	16	CASSSTNGLESDEQYF	TGCGCCAGCAGTTCTACAAATGGACTAGAAAGCGACGAGCAGTACTTC
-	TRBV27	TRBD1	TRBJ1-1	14	CASSLYRGHTEAFF	TGTGCCAGCAGTCTATACAGGGGACACACTGAAGCTTTCTTT
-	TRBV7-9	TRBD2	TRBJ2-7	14	CASSRPSGAYEQYF	TGTGCCAGCAGCCGCCCTAGCGGGGCCTACGAGCAGTACTTC
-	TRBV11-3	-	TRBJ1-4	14	CASSSGATNEKLFF	TGTGCCAGCAGCTCAGGGGCAACTAATGAAAAACTGTTTTTT
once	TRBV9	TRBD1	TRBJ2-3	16	CASSVAPGTGTDTQYF	TGTGCCAGCAGCGTAGCCCCCGGGACAGGGACAGATACGCAGTATTTT
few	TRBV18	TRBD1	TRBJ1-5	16	CASSPDRGVINQPQHF	TGTGCCAGCTCACCGGACAGGGGCGTAATCAATCAGCCCCAGCATTTT
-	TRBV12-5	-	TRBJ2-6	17	CASGTQDFRTGANVLTF	TGTGCTAGTGGTACACAGGATTTTAGGACTGGGGCCAACGTCCTGACTTTC
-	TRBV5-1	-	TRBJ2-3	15	CASSLDGGRTDTQYF	TGCGCCAGCAGCTTGGACGGAGGGCGCACAGATACGCAGTATTTT
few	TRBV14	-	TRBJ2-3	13	CASSAHLRDTQYF	TGTGCCAGCAGCGCCCATCTCAGAGATACGCAGTATTTT
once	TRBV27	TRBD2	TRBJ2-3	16	CASRNERGVNTDTQYF	TGTGCCAGCCGGAACGAGCGGGGGGTTAACACAGATACGCAGTATTTT
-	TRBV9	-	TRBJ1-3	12	CASNRDGNTIYF	TGTGCCAGCAACAGGGATGGAAACACCATATATTTT
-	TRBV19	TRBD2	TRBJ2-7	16	CASSSLSGRASYEQYF	TGTGCCAGTAGTAGCCTTAGCGGGAGGGCCTCCTACGAGCAGTACTTC
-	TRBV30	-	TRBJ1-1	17	CAWIPQTAPGGHTEAFF	TGTGCCTGGATACCCCAGACTGCCCCGGGGGGACACACTGAAGCTTTCTTT
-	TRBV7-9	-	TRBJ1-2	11	CASSLGQGYTF	TGTGCCAGCAGCTTAGGACAGGGCTACACCTTC
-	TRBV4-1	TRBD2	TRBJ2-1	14	CASSQETSMGSQFF	TGCGCCAGCAGCCAAGAGACTAGCATGGGATCGCAGTTCTTC
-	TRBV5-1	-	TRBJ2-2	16	CASSFTGGPNTGELFF	TGCGCCAGCAGCTTTACCGGGGGGCCGAACACCGGGGAGCTGTTTTTT
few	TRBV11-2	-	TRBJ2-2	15	CASSLYRLNTGELFF	TGTGCCAGCAGCTTATACAGGTTGAACACCGGGGAGCTGTTTTTT
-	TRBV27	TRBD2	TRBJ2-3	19	CASSFLAGLPGEGTDTQYF	TGTGCCAGCAGTTTCCTAGCGGGCTTACCGGGAGAGGGCACAGATACGCAGTATTTT
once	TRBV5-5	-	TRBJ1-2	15	CASSLGSHANYGYTF	TGTGCCAGCAGCTTGGGGTCACATGCTAACTATGGCTACACCTTC
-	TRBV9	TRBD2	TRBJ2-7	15	CASSARTSGTGEQYF	TGTGCCAGCAGCGCCCGGACTAGCGGGACGGGTGAGCAGTACTTC
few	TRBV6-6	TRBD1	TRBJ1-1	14	CASSHRQGGTEAFF	TGTGCCAGCAGTCATCGACAGGGGGGCACTGAAGCTTTCTTT